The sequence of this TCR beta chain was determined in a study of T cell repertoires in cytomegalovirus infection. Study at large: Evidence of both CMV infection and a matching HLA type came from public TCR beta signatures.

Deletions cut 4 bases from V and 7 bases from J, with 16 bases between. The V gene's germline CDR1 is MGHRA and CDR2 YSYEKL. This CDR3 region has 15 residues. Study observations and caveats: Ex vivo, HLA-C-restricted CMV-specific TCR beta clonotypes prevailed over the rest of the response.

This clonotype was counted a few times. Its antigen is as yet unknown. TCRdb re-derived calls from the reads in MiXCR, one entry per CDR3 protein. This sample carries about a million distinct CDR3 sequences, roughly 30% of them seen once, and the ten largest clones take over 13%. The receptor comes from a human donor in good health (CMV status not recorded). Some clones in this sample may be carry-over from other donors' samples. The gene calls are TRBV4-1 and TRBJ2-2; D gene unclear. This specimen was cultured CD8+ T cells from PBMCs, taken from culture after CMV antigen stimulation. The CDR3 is CASSLTLGDRGELFF. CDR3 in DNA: TGCGCCAGCAGCCTCACCCTGGGTGATCGCGGGGAGCTGTTTTTT.